The clone carrying this T cell receptor beta chain was observed a few times. Antigen specificity is unknown. This sample was taken from a study of CD8 T cells in ankylosing spondylitis. Points from the study as a whole: Among TCR beta sequences, a motif of several highly homologous variants appeared characteristic of ankylosing spondylitis blood. The authors found the disease-linked clones to be CD8+ and relatively rare in peripheral blood.

V lost 0 bases and J lost 1; bases outside the gene matches: 4. The CDR3 length is 16 residues. Germline V gives CDR1 LNHDA, CDR2 SQIVND (reference sequence). TCRdb processed the 5' RACE reads anew with MiXCR; each CDR3 protein has one entry. Altogether about 480,000 distinct CDR3 sequences are present, approximately 17% being singletons, with the ten largest covering 0.95% to 1.1%. The sample taken for sequencing was blood, either unsorted or a sorted T cell fraction (not recorded which). The source of this sequence is a male donor with ankylosing spondylitis. The V call is TRBV19, the J call TRBJ1-1, with 8 bases fitting TRBD1. This CDR3 reads CASSIDKDRANTEAFF. The CDR3 region has the DNA TGTGCCAGTAGTATAGACAAGGACAGGGCGAACACTGAAGCTTTCTTT.